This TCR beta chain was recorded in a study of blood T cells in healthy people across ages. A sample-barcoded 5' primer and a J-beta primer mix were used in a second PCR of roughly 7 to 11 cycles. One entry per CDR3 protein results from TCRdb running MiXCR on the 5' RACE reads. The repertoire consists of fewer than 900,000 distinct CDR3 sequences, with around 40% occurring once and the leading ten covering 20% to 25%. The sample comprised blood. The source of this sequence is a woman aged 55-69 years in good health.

The CDR3 DNA sequence: TGCGCCAGCAGCTCAACAGCCGGGAGTAGCGAGCAGTATTTT. Amino acids: CASSSTAGSSEQYF. This chain uses TRBV5-1 with TRBJ2-3; perhaps TRBD2 as D (6 bases). Germline V gives CDR1 SGHRS, CDR2 YFSETQ. V was cut by 3 bases and J by 11 bases, with 19 bases left in between. The CDR3 covers 14 residues.